This record covers a single T cell receptor (beta chain). The sample comes from a study of blood T cell repertoires in COVID-19. The overall study: In each case, the material was cDNA or gDNA derived from T cells, B-cell-depleted T cells, or PBMCs.

Only in-frame clones appear in the TCRdb table, and some are missing; sequencing was by immunoSEQ multiplex PCR. The sample has 95,000 or so clones, 75% to 90% seen once. This CDR3 spans 15 amino acids. V was pared by 1 base and J by 4 bases, with 14 bases between. Germline-derived CDR1 and CDR2 are SGHRS and YFSETQ. V gene TRBV5-1 combines with J gene TRBJ1-2; D is possibly TRBD1 (6 bases). This TCR was recovered from a woman aged 70-85 years with acute or convalescent COVID-19. The sequenced sample was peripheral blood. CDR3 region: CASSLSAGEGYGYTF. In nucleotides, the CDR3 is TGCGCCAGCAGCTTGAGCGCAGGGGAAGGCTATGGCTACACCTTC.